This record concerns one TCR beta chain sequence. Its antigen has not been determined. Base qualities are not provided; no much larger clone lies one nucleotide away. TCRbeta repertoires were sequenced from genomic DNA with the immunoSEQ hsTCRB assay version 4 in survey mode. For TCRbeta sequencing, genomic DNA was diluted to approximately 9.9 ng/uL, and up to 1 ug was used per sample. Regarding the original processing steps: Analysis of the TCRbeta data was done in ImmunoSeq Analyzer 3.0, and diversity was computed on productive nucleotide rearrangements. Using the Immunarch R package, lower-bound TCR diversity was estimated with the improved Chao index and clonality was estimated with the Gini coefficient. Different nucleotide rearrangements encoding the same CDR3beta amino acid sequence were counted as distinct clonotypes. TCRbeta sequences significantly enriched in antigen-responding cells relative to anti-CD3/anti-CD28-activated cells were identified by differential abundance analysis. TCRs were clustered by predicted peptide-MHC specificity with GLIPH2, both within individual participants and across merged participant data sets. The table was pulled from immuneACCESS by TCRdb, which kept in-frame rearrangements only. Such tables lose some clones; where checked, under half of the loss comes from unresolved V genes, and the rest has no known cause. Clone size and the V and J calls come from that table; the DNA yielded D and trimming. This sample has approximately 32,000 clones in its table, and around 82% of those were observed once. Over 15% of the sample rests with the top ten.

The data are from a study of persistence of HIV-infected CD4 T cells (dated by TCRdb to 2018 to 2020). Concerning the study at large: CMV- and HIV-1 Gag-responding CD4+ T cells were isolated from ART-treated individuals so that antigen-driven clonal expansion of HIV-1-infected cells could be examined. Peripheral blood samples of up to roughly 200 mL were obtained at multiple time points, with the exception of two participants, for whom leukapheresis was performed at a single time point. For the TCR cluster analysis across participants, roughly eight participants were included for CMV and over five participants for Gag. Participants had been on suppressive ART for a median of around eight years. TCRbeta sequencing assessed the clonality of all cells in each sorted population, while proviral sequencing assessed the clonality of infected cells.

Overall results and qualifications from the work: Within the same sorted populations, how oligoclonal the TCRs were correlated with how oligoclonal the proviruses were. Only a small number of individuals took part in the study, and the range of antigens tested was limited. Antigen-responding cells were enriched for degenerate expanded CDR3beta sequences, which suggests convergent selection of CD4+ responses to CMV and Gag. Significantly lower TCRbeta richness was observed in CMV- and Gag-responding cells than in anti-CD3/anti-CD28-responding cells, and higher oligoclonality was observed in CMV-responding cells than in CD3/CD28-stimulated and Gag-responding cells. Bulk TCR analyses could not be limited to the rare CMV-responding cells that actually contained HIV-1 proviruses.

In light of the paper, this sample's treatment or condition label describes: suppressive antiretroviral therapy. Cells were stimulated with a pool of overlapping HIV-1 Gag 15-mer peptides at 0.95 to 1 ug per peptide per mL. Memory CD4+ T cells that did not respond, being CD40L-negative, CD69-negative and CD45RO-high, were sorted as memory populations depleted of antigen-responding cells. HIV-1-infected adults in whom suppressive ART had been started during chronic infection were enrolled as participants. For at least 4 years, the participants' plasma HIV-1 RNA had been undetectable, below 50 copies/mL. To be included, participants needed a CD4+ T cell count above 400 cells/uL and a positive CMV serology. Before stimulation, PBMCs were isolated using density centrifugation and then depleted of CD8+ T cells. For 18 hours, CD8-depleted PBMCs were stimulated with anti-CD28/CD49d costimulation, a CD40-blocking antibody, and enfuvirtide, which was added to prevent new infections. Cells were sorted on a Beckman Coulter MoFlo Legacy or XDP sorter, with propidium iodide excluding dead cells. The QIAamp DNA Mini Kit was used for genomic DNA extraction from samples above one million cells, and the Quick-DNA Microprep Kit was used otherwise.

The CDR3 measures 15 amino acids from cysteine to phenylalanine. The DNA shown is the 45-base CDR3, in frame from base 1. V sheds 6 bases and J sheds 0 bases, leaving 15 bases between their ends. Looking up the germline V gene yields CDR1 SQVTM and CDR2 ANQGSEA. Specimen: CD4+ T cells sorted from PBMCs after roughly 17-hour stimulation, collected from a patient who received antiretroviral therapy. What the cell subset or site label conveys for this sample: CD40L-CD69- CD45RO-high memory CD4 T cells not responding to Gag peptides. The source is an adult woman with HIV who was CMV-seropositive. The chain is assembled from TRBV29-1 and TRBJ2-4; there is no confident call for the D gene. In nucleotides, the sequence is TGCAGCGTAAAATCCAGCAGGCTAGCCAAAAACATTCAGTACTTC. Translated, it reads CSVKSSRLAKNIQYF.